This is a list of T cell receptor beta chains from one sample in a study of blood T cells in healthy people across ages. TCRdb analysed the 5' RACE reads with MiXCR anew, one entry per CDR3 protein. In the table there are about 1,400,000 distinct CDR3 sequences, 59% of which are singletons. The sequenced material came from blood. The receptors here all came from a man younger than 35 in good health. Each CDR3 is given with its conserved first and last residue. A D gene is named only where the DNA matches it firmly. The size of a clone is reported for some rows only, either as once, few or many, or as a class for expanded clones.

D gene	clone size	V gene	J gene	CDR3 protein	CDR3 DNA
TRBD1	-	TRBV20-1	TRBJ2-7	CSARRQGAYEQYF	TGCAGCGCCAGGCGACAGGGGGCCTACGAGCAGTACTTC
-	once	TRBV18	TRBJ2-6	CASSLSPGKSGANVLTF	TGTGCCAGCTCACTGTCCCCAGGGAAATCTGGGGCCAACGTCCTGACTTTC
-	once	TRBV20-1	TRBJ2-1	CSTRDGAGGYNEQFF	TGCAGTACTAGAGATGGGGCAGGCGGCTACAATGAACAGTTCTTC
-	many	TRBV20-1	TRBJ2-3	CSPGDTQYF	TGCAGCCCAGGAGATACGCAGTATTTT
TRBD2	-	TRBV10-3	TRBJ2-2	CATTGTSGSTNTGELFF	TGTGCCACGACCGGGACTAGCGGGAGTACGAACACCGGGGAGCTGTTTTTT
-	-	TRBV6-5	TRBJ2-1	CARSYMGMGEQFF	TGTGCCCGCAGTTACATGGGGATGGGTGAGCAGTTCTTC
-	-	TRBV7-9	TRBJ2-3	CASSLEGAITQYF	TGTGCCAGCAGCTTAGAGGGCGCAATTACGCAGTATTTT
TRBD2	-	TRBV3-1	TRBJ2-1	CASSQAPGLAANEQFF	TGTGCCAGCAGCCAAGCACCGGGACTAGCGGCCAATGAGCAGTTCTTC
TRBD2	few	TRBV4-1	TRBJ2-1	CASSQSLAGSYNEQFF	TGCGCCAGCAGCCAATCCCTAGCGGGATCCTACAATGAGCAGTTCTTC
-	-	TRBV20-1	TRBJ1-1	CSARDLRTGSWTEAFF	TGCAGTGCTAGAGATCTCCGAACAGGGAGTTGGACTGAAGCTTTCTTT
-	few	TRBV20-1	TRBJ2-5	CSARRGEETQYF	TGCAGTGCTAGGCGGGGAGAAGAGACCCAGTACTTC
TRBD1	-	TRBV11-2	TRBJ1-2	CASSLKVGTADGYTF	TGTGCCAGCAGCCTTAAAGTGGGGACAGCTGATGGCTACACCTTC
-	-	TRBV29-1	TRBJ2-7	CSVEGGSRYEQYF	TGCAGCGTTGAGGGGGGATCGAGATACGAGCAGTACTTC
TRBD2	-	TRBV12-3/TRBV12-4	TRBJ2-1	CASSLAPSGSRNEQFF	TGTGCCAGCAGTTTAGCCCCTAGCGGGAGTAGGAATGAGCAGTTCTTC
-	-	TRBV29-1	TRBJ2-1	CSVVPIPYNEQFF	TGCAGCGTTGTACCAATTCCTTACAATGAGCAGTTCTTC
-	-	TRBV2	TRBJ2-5	CAGREGGGPETQYF	TGTGCCGGCAGGGAAGGGGGGGGCCCAGAGACCCAGTACTTC
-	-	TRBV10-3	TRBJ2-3	CAIGGGQQADTQYF	TGTGCCATCGGCGGAGGACAGCAGGCAGATACGCAGTATTTT
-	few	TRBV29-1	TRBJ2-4	CSALTQNKNIQYF	TGCAGCGCCCTAACACAAAACAAAAACATTCAGTACTTC
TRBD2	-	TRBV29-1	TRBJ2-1	CSSRLAGDNNEQFF	TGCAGCTCAAGACTAGCGGGAGACAACAATGAGCAGTTCTTC
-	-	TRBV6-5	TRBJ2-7	CASSRTDLSSYEQYF	TGTGCCAGCAGTAGGACAGACCTAAGCTCCTACGAGCAGTACTTC
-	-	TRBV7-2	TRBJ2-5	CASSSQLRDGETQYF	TGTGCCAGCAGCTCCCAGCTCCGGGACGGGGAGACCCAGTACTTC
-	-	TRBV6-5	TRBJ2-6	CASTEGVGANVLTF	TGTGCCAGCACCGAGGGGGTTGGGGCCAACGTCCTGACTTTC
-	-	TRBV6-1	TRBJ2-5	CASSEATPLLETQYF	TGTGCCAGCAGTGAAGCGACCCCGCTGCTGGAGACCCAGTACTTC
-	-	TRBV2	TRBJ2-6	CASNWGLLPGANVLTF	TGTGCCAGCAATTGGGGTCTGCTGCCTGGGGCCAACGTCCTGACTTTC
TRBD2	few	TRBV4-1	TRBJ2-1	CASSHTNYNRLAGYNEQFF	TGCGCCAGCAGCCACACCAATTATAATCGACTAGCCGGGTACAATGAGCAGTTCTTC
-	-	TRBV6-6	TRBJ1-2	CASSYGFGTWGYTF	TGTGCCAGCAGTTACGGATTCGGGACTTGGGGCTACACCTTC
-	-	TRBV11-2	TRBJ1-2	CASSLGGLTQLNYGYTF	TGTGCCAGCAGCTTAGGCGGGCTGACCCAACTCAACTATGGCTACACCTTC
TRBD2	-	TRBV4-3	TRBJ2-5	CASSQDLILAGSETQYF	TGCGCCAGCAGCCAAGATCTTATACTAGCGGGGTCGGAGACCCAGTACTTC
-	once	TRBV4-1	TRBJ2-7	CASSYSQGGEQYF	TGCGCCAGCAGCTATAGTCAGGGCGGCGAGCAGTACTTC
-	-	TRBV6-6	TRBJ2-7	CASTLAYSYEQYF	TGTGCCAGCACCCTTGCCTACTCCTACGAGCAGTACTTC
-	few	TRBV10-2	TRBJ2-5	CASSEGYQETQYF	TGCGCCAGCAGTGAGGGGTACCAAGAGACCCAGTACTTC
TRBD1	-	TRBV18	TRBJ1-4	CASSRRDSPGLMFF	TGTGCCAGCTCACGGAGGGACAGCCCCGGTTTGATGTTTTTT
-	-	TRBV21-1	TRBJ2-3	CASIKQLAGVLDTQYF	TGTGCCAGCATCAAGCAACTAGCGGGAGTATTAGATACGCAGTATTTT
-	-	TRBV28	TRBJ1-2	CASARDTNYGYTF	TGTGCCAGCGCCCGGGACACCAACTATGGCTACACCTTC
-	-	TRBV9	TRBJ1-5	CASSVGFLGNQPQHF	TGTGCCAGCAGCGTAGGTTTCTTGGGCAATCAGCCCCAGCATTTT
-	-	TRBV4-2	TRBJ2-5	CASSPLGQETQYF	TGTGCCAGCAGCCCCCTGGGGCAAGAGACCCAGTACTTC
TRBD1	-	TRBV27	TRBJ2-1	CASSFYGTGASGLYNEQFF	TGTGCCAGCAGTTTCTACGGGACAGGGGCCTCGGGTCTTTACAATGAGCAGTTCTTC
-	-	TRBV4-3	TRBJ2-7	CASSQDLVGQQYF	TGCGCCAGCAGCCAAGATCTGGTTGGGCAGCAGTACTTC
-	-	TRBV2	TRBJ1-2	CASSPQTGGGGGYTF	TGTGCCAGCAGTCCCCAAACCGGTGGGGGTGGCGGCTACACCTTC
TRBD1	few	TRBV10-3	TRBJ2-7	CAIRKALQGATYEQYF	TGTGCCATCAGAAAAGCTTTACAGGGGGCCACCTACGAGCAGTACTTC
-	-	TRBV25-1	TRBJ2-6	CASIDGSSGANVLTF	TGTGCCAGCATAGACGGTAGCTCTGGGGCCAACGTCCTGACTTTC
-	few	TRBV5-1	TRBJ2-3	CASSNLGERDTQYF	TGCGCCAGCAGTAACCTAGGGGAAAGAGATACGCAGTATTTT
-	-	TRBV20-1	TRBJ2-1	CSATHSGTEQFF	TGCAGTGCAACGCATAGCGGAACCGAGCAGTTCTTC
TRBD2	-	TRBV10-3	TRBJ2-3	CAISPWRGEDTQYF	TGTGCCATCAGCCCTTGGCGGGGGGAAGATACGCAGTATTTT
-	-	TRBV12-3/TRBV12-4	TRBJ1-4	CASRQREEKLFF	TGTGCCAGCAGACAAAGGGAAGAAAAACTGTTTTTT
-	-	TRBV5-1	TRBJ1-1	CASSYVVGPMNTEAFF	TGCGCCAGCAGCTACGTCGTAGGTCCCATGAACACTGAAGCTTTCTTT
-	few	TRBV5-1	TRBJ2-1	CASIPEGDNPNNEQFF	TGCGCCAGCATCCCGGAGGGGGACAACCCGAACAATGAGCAGTTCTTC
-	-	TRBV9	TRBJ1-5	CASSAALFEPQHF	TGTGCCAGCAGCGCCGCCCTCTTTGAGCCCCAGCATTTT
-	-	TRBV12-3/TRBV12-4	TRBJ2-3	CASRRMADTQYF	TGTGCCAGCAGAAGGATGGCAGATACGCAGTATTTT
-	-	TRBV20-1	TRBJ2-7	CSARAASGASYEQYF	TGCAGTGCTAGAGCCGCGAGCGGAGCTTCCTACGAGCAGTACTTC
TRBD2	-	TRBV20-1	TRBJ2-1	CSGRLAGYNEQFF	TGCAGTGGACGACTAGCGGGTTACAATGAGCAGTTCTTC